Shown below are 27 T cell receptor beta chains from a single sample sequenced in a study of T cells in Graves' hyperthyroidism and ophthalmopathy. What was amplified from RNA transcripts were TCR beta CDR3 regions. During a first-round RT-PCR of the TCR CDR3, the HTBI primer set was used. TCRdb recomputed calls from the multiplex PCR reads with MiXCR, one row per CDR3 protein. The table has over 500,000 distinct CDR3 sequences, 15% to 20% seen once. Sequenced sample: blood. The receptors stem from a woman aged 25 to 39 with Graves' ophthalmopathy.

The chain uses TRBV27 and TRBJ1-4; tentative D call: TRBD1 (5 bases). V lost 5 bases to trimming and J lost 7 bases, with 14 bases between them. The CDR3 is made up of 14 amino acids. CDR1 is MNHEY, CDR2 SMNVEV, per germline (reference sequence). In DNA form, the CDR3 reads TGTGCCAGCAGTCACAGGACCCGCGGTGAAAAACTGTTTTTT. Amino acids: CASSHRTRGEKLFF.

CDR3: CASSLAAETQYF. DNA for the CDR3: TGCGCCAGCAGCTTGGCCGCGGAGACCCAGTACTTC. The V gene is TRBV5-1, the J gene TRBJ2-5; D not resolved. The V end was cut by 0 bases, the J end by 5 bases, with 5 bases between. Germline CDR1 SGHRS, CDR2 YFSETQ. CDR3 length: 12 amino acids. The complete variable domain, with remaining parts taken from reference TRBV5-1 and TRBJ2-5, reads KAGVTQTPRYLIKTRGQQVTLSCSPISGHRSVSWYQQTPGQGLQFLFEYFSETQRNKGNFPGRFSGRQFSNSRSEMNVSTLELGDSALYLCASSLAAETQYFGPGTRLLVL.

Concerning this clonotype itself: The likely explanation is a read error, given a far larger clone one base away. The chain uses TRBV2 and TRBJ2-7, with D perhaps matching TRBD2 (5 bases). The CDR3 totals 12 residues. Germline CDR1 and CDR2: SNHLY and FYNNEI. In DNA form, the CDR3 reads TGTGCCAGCAGCCCGACGGGATACGAGCGGTACTTC. Encoded protein: CASSPTGYERYF. The full variable domain, in which reference TRBV2 and TRBJ2-7 provide the parts outside the CDR3, is EPEVTQTPSHQVTQMGQEVILRCVPISNHLYFYWYRQILGQKVEFLVSFYNNEISEKSEIFDDQFSVERPDGSNFTLKIRSTKLEDSAMYFCASSPTGYERYFGPGTRLTVT.

Only a few counts were recorded for this clonotype. V is TRBV4-2 and J is TRBJ2-1; possibly TRBD1 for D (5 bases). Trimming stripped 1 base from V and 8 bases from J, with 12 bases between. CDR1 LGHNA and CDR2 YNFKEQ come from the germline V gene. There are 14 residues in the CDR3. CDR3 protein: CASSQGTLRDEQFF. The CDR3 DNA reads TGTGCCAGCAGCCAAGGGACCCTCAGGGATGAGCAGTTCTTC.

This clonotype was recorded many times. The chain recombines TRBV2 with TRBJ1-5; D is perhaps TRBD1 (5 bases). Trimming removed 4 bases at V and 7 bases at J, with 14 bases between. This CDR3 comprises 14 residues. Germline V gene lookup returns CDR1 SNHLY and CDR2 FYNNEI. CDR3 sequence (DNA): TGTGCCAGCAGTGTGGGGGGGGTCGGGCAGCCCCAGCATTTT. It encodes CASSVGGVGQPQHF.

About this clonotype: A read error may be the cause here, since a much bigger clone is one base away. The chain links TRBV19 to TRBJ2-5; 9 positions match TRBD2. The CDR3 totals 14 residues. Germline V gene data show CDR1 as LNHDA and CDR2 as SQIVND (reference sequence). In DNA form, the CDR3 reads TGTGCCGGTAGTCGGAGCGGGAGGCAAGAGACCCAGTACTTC. Its translation: CAGSRSGRQETQYF.

This clonotype was counted at least ten times. This chain connects TRBV5-1 to TRBJ1-1, with a possible D match to TRBD1 (6 bases). Deletions cut 4 bases from V and 0 bases from J, with 13 bases between. Germline V CDR1 and CDR2: SGHRS, YFSETQ. There are 15 residues in the CDR3. The chain's CDR3 is CASSPVGQLNTEAFF. CDR3 coding DNA: TGCGCCAGCAGCCCCGTCGGACAGCTGAACACTGAAGCTTTCTTT.

This clonotype was picked up many times. The V call is TRBV20-1, the J call TRBJ1-1; perhaps TRBD1 as D (5 bases). This CDR3 is 13 amino acids long. Trimming left V 5 bases short and J 5 bases short, with 15 bases between. Germline assignment: CDR1 DFQATT and CDR2 SNEGSKA (reference sequence). CDR3 nucleotide sequence: TGCAGTGCTGGGGGGGGGATTGGGACTGAAGCTTTCTTT. This sequence encodes CSAGGGIGTEAFF.

The chain is built from TRBV28 and TRBJ2-7, with 12 bases fitting TRBD2. This CDR3 has 15 amino acids. The ends lost 6 bases at V and 3 bases at J; junction bases unmatched: 6. Germline V CDR1 and CDR2: MDHEN, SYDVKM. The CDR3 DNA is TGTGCCAGCAGCCACGGACTAGCGGGATTCTACGAGCAGTACTTC. This sequence encodes CASSHGLAGFYEQYF.

This clonotype was seen a few times. The gene calls are TRBV20-1 and TRBJ2-2; D not resolved. CDR3 length: 14 amino acids. Germline lookup yields CDR1 DFQATT and CDR2 SNEGSKA (reference sequence). Between the trimmed V and J ends, which lost 3 bases and 4 bases, there was a span of 12 bases. This chain's CDR3 is CSARPPRGTGELFF. In DNA, the CDR3 is TGCAGTGCTAGGCCCCCTCGTGGCACCGGGGAGCTGTTTTTT.

The V gene is TRBV6-4, the J gene TRBJ2-3; D not resolved. Germline CDR1 and CDR2: MRHNA and SNTAGT. Trimming stripped 0 bases from V and 6 bases from J, with 7 bases between. The CDR3 consists of 13 residues. CDR3 sequence reads: CASSDSGSDTQYF. The CDR3 nucleotides are TGTGCCAGCAGTGACTCGGGCTCCGATACGCAGTATTTT.

There are many counts of this clonotype. The rearrangement uses TRBV12-3 or TRBV12-4 and TRBJ2-1; 10 bases line up with TRBD2. Trimming took 5 bases from V and 0 from J; bases not matched to a gene: 1. The CDR3 length is 15 residues. The CDR3 loop reads CASSTSGNSYNEQFF. CDR3 sequence (DNA): TGTGCCAGCAGTACTAGCGGGAACTCCTACAATGAGCAGTTCTTC.

This chain connects TRBV19 to TRBJ2-3; no definite D call. Germline V CDR1 and CDR2: LNHDA, SQIVND (reference sequence). V was pared by 10 bases and J by 2 bases, with 13 bases between. This CDR3 has 13 residues. The CDR3 nucleotides are TGTGCCACCCAGTGGTCCCTCACAGATACGCAGTATTTT. This sequence encodes CATQWSLTDTQYF.

This clonotype appeared many times. V is TRBV11-2 and J is TRBJ2-1, with TRBD1 matching 9 bases. The junction had 8 bases not matched to a gene; V was cut back by 5 bases and J by 6 bases. Germline V CDR1 and CDR2: SGHAT, FQNNGV. The length of the CDR3 is 15 residues. The CDR3 nucleotides are TGTGCCAGCAGCCCCGGGACAGGGCGCGTCAATGAGCAGTTCTTC. It codes for CASSPGTGRVNEQFF.

This clonotype was counted many times. The rearrangement links TRBV11-2 to TRBJ2-1; 8 bases map to TRBD1. Germline CDR1 is SGHAT and CDR2 is FQNNGV. This CDR3 comprises 18 residues. V shed 3 bases and J 7 bases; nucleotides not matched to a gene: 17. CDR3 coding DNA: TGTGCCAGCAGCTTGGGCTCCACTTGGGACAGGTCTCGAAATGAGCAGTTCTTC. Amino acid sequence: CASSLGSTWDRSRNEQFF.

This clonotype has only a few counts. The chain joins TRBV29-1 to TRBJ2-4; 7 nucleotides align to TRBD1. CDR1 SQVTM and CDR2 ANQGSEA come from the germline V gene. The CDR3 extends over 14 amino acids. The V segment lost 0 bases and the J segment 6 bases; nucleotides outside the gene matches: 5. The CDR3 spells CSVEELTGTNIQYF. CDR3 in DNA: TGCAGCGTTGAAGAATTGACAGGGACAAACATTCAGTACTTC.

The sample holds many counts of this clonotype. This rearrangement joins TRBV28 to TRBJ2-2, with TRBD2 matching over 12 bases. There are 16 residues in the CDR3. J gave up 7 bases and V 6 bases, and 9 bases lay outside the gene matches. Germline V lookup: CDR1 MDHEN, CDR2 SYDVKM. CDR3 nucleotide sequence: TGTGCCAGCAGGGAATGGACTAGCGGGAAGGACGGGGAGCTGTTTTTT. This encodes CASREWTSGKDGELFF.

V gene TRBV10-1 combines with J gene TRBJ1-1; D perhaps matches TRBD1 (5 bases). From germline, CDR1 is WNHNN and CDR2 SYGVQD (reference sequence). This CDR3 comprises 15 residues. V lost 6 bases and J 3 bases, leaving 17 bases between the germline ends. CDR3: CASSQGWRADTEAFF. The CDR3, as DNA: TGCGCCAGCAGCCAGGGATGGCGGGCGGACACTGAAGCTTTCTTT.

Here the CDR3 reads CASSPLPGGTDQYEQYF. As DNA, the CDR3 is TGTGCCAGCTCACCACTACCGGGGGGGACAGACCAGTACGAGCAGTACTTC. This chain uses TRBV18 with TRBJ2-7; a weak D match, TRBD2 (8 bases). V lost 1 base and J 4 bases, leaving 20 bases between the germline ends. The CDR3 sequence is 17 residues long. CDR1 KGHSH and CDR2 LQKENI come from the germline V gene.

This chain uses TRBV24-1 with TRBJ2-3, with TRBD1 as a possible D gene (5 bases). The germline V and J ends were trimmed by 3 bases and 1 base, with 19 bases remaining between them. The CDR3 is made up of 18 amino acids. Germline assignment: CDR1 KGHDR and CDR2 SFDVKD. The CDR3 sequence: CATSDPQGGLHGTDTQYF. CDR3 nucleotides: TGTGCCACCAGTGATCCCCAGGGTGGTCTACATGGCACAGATACGCAGTATTTT.

This clonotype was counted only a few times. V and J are TRBV5-1 and TRBJ1-5; TRBD1 matches at 7 bases. CDR3 length: 15 residues. The germline V gene encodes CDR1 SGHRS and CDR2 YFSETQ. Germline trimming cut 0 bases from V and 3 bases from J; bases unmatched to any gene: 3. The CDR3 sequence: CASSLEGQINQPQHF. CDR3 in DNA: TGCGCCAGCAGCTTGGAGGGACAGATCAATCAGCCCCAGCATTTT.

In its sample, this clonotype was seen a few times. Compared with germline, one end of the junction differs, possibly owing to a read error. V is TRBV7-7 and J is TRBJ2-5; perhaps TRBD2 as D (5 bases). Germline-derived CDR1 and CDR2 are SSHAT and FNYEAQ (reference sequence). CDR3 size: 14 residues. The CDR3 nucleotides read TGTGCTAGCAGCTTAGGACTGAGTATGGAGACCCAGTACTTC. As protein: CASSLGLSMETQYF.

The V and J genes are TRBV19 and TRBJ1-4; 7 nucleotides agree with TRBD1. V shed 11 bases and J 8 bases; nucleotides not matched to a gene: 14. CDR1 and CDR2 (germline): LNHDA, SQIVND (reference sequence). CDR3 size: 14 residues. The CDR3 reads CAASRDRWKEKLFF. DNA for the CDR3: TGTGCCGCGTCAAGGGACAGATGGAAAGAAAAACTGTTTTTT. The full variable domain, with the rest looked up from reference TRBV19 and TRBJ1-4, is DGGITQSPKYLFRKEGQNVTLSCEQNLNHDAMYWYRQDPGQGLRLIYYSQIVNDFQKGDIAEGYSVSREKKESFPLTVTSAQKNPTAFYLCAASRDRWKEKLFFGSGTQLSVL.

The V call is TRBV30, the J call TRBJ2-7; 8 positions agree with TRBD1. The CDR3 is 16 residues long. V dropped 3 bases and J dropped 5; count of bases not matched to a gene: 15. CDR1 GTSNPN and CDR2 SVGIG come from the germline V gene (reference sequence). CDR3 in amino acids: CAWRPLRTGRSNEQYF. The CDR3 coding sequence is TGTGCCTGGAGACCCCTCAGGACAGGGAGATCGAACGAGCAGTACTTC.

This clonotype was detected ten times or more. V and J are TRBV28 and TRBJ1-5, with D unclear. Germline V gives CDR1 MDHEN, CDR2 SYDVKM. The V end was cut by 5 bases, the J end by 3 bases, with 8 bases between. CDR3 length: 13 amino acids. This CDR3 is CASSIQINQPQHF. CDR3 bases: TGTGCCAGCAGTATACAGATCAATCAGCCCCAGCATTTT.

Ten or more counts support this clonotype. CDR3 sequence reads: CASSFGSGSSATNEKLFF. In nucleotides, the CDR3 is TGTGCCAGCAGTTTCGGTTCGGGCAGCTCTGCAACTAATGAAAAACTGTTTTTT. V and J are TRBV6-2 or TRBV6-3 and TRBJ1-4; D call uncertain. The CDR3 consists of 18 residues. CDR1 is MNHEY and CDR2 is SVGEGT in the germline V gene. Trimming left V 4 bases short and J 0 bases short, with 18 bases between.

A few counts support this clonotype. The chain recombines TRBV20-1 with TRBJ2-1, with D possibly TRBD2 on 6 matching bases. Trimming shortened V by 8 bases and J by 2 bases, and 10 bases separated the two germline ends. The CDR3 runs to 12 residues. CDR1 DFQATT and CDR2 SNEGSKA come from the germline V gene (reference sequence). CDR3 DNA sequence: TGCAGTCCGGGGGAGGCCTACAATGAGCAGTTCTTC. Protein: CSPGEAYNEQFF.